Each of the 2 T cell receptor beta chains below was sequenced from the same sample in a study of control samples from healthy donors and cancer patients (dated by TCRdb to 2020 to 2021). Library generation was performed with the immunoSEQ multiplex PCR assay. This is the immuneACCESS table as TCRdb keeps it, with only in-frame sequences that have V and J called. A part of the clones is gone; compared with another copy, unresolved V genes explain less than half, and the rest is unexplained. This sample comprises some 15,000 clones, roughly 93% of them detected only once. Jointly, the top ten make up approximately 15% of the sample. Sequences were obtained from PBMCs. Every receptor here comes from an elderly man with lung cancer.

The chain couples TRBV19 to TRBJ1-1, with D unresolved. This CDR3 contains 14 residues. The germline V gene encodes CDR1 LNHDA and CDR2 SQIVND (reference sequence). The germline V and J ends were trimmed by 4 bases and 4 bases, with 13 bases remaining between them. CDR3 sequence (DNA): TGTGCCAGTAGTAAGCAGCTAGCGACCACTGAAGCTTTCTTT. Translation: CASSKQLATTEAFF.

The genes are TRBV9 and TRBJ2-1; D uncertain. V lost 4 bases, J lost 3 bases, and 17 bases lay in between. Looked up from germline, CDR1 is SGDLS and CDR2 is YYNGEE. This CDR3 spans 16 amino acids. CDR3: CASSPLGGIIYNEQFF. CDR3 DNA sequence: TGTGCCAGCAGCCCCCTTGGTGGGATTATCTACAATGAGCAGTTCTTC. Full variable domain (rest looked up from reference TRBV9 and TRBJ2-1): DSGVTQTPKHLITATGQRVTLRCSPRSGDLSVYWYQQSLDQGLQFLIQYYNGEERAKGNILERFSAQQFPDLHSELNLSSLELGDSALYFCASSPLGGIIYNEQFFGPGTRLTVL.